The TCR beta chain under discussion was sequenced for a study of cytomegalovirus exposure and HLA in healthy donors. The primer mix had 60 Vbeta and 13 Jbeta primers. The data were produced by immunoSEQ multiplex PCR, yet TCRdb's version contains in-frame clones alone and is incomplete. The sample contains about 140,000 clones, 80% of which appear only once. Notes on the study in general: Data from an earlier analysis indicated that most TCR beta V segments were productive either about 87% or about 30% of the time.

Notes on this clone: The antigen is not known.

CDR3 length: 17 residues. Trimming removed 5 bases from V and 4 bases from J, with 23 bases in between. CDR1 is SGHAT and CDR2 is FQNNGV in the germline V gene. The TCR originated in a man aged 35 to 55 in good health and CMV-seropositive. The sample taken for sequencing was PBMCs. V is TRBV11-2 and J is TRBJ2-5; perhaps TRBD1 as D (6 bases). This chain's CDR3 is CASSHIEGFEGVETQYF. The CDR3 DNA sequence: TGTGCCAGCAGCCACATTGAGGGATTTGAGGGGGTAGAGACCCAGTACTTC.